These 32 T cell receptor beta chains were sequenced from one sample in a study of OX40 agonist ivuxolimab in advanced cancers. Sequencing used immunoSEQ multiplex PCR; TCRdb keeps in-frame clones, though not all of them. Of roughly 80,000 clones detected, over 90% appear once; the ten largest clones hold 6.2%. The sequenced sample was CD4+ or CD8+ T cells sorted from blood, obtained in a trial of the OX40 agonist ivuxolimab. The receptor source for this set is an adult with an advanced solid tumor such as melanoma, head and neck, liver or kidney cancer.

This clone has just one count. The CDR3 DNA reads as TGCGCCAGCAGCCAAGATACTGAGGGAGGGCTCTTTCCCGGGGAGCTGTTTTTT. It translates to CASSQDTEGGLFPGELFF. The rearrangement uses TRBV4-1 and TRBJ2-2; 7 nucleotides align to TRBD2. This CDR3 has 18 residues. Trimming cost V 0 bases and J 6 bases; bases outside gene matches: 13. Germline V gives CDR1 MGHRA, CDR2 YSYEKL.

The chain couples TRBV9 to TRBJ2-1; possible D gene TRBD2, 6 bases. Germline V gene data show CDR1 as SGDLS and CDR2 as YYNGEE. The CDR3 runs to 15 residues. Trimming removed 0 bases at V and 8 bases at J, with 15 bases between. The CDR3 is CASSVDSGRGDEQFF. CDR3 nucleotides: TGTGCCAGCAGCGTAGATAGCGGTAGGGGCGATGAGCAGTTCTTC.

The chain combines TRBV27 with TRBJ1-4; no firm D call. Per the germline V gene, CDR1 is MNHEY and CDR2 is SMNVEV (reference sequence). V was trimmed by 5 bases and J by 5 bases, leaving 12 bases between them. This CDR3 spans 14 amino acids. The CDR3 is CASSTLDGNEKLFF. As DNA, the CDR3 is TGTGCCAGCAGTACCCTTGACGGGAATGAAAAACTGTTTTTT.

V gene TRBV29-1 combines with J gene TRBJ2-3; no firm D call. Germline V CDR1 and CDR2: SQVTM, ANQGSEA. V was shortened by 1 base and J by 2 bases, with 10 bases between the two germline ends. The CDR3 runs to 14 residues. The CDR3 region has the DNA TGCAGCGTTGAAGCTGTCGACCCCACAGATACGCAGTATTTT. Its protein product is CSVEAVDPTDTQYF.

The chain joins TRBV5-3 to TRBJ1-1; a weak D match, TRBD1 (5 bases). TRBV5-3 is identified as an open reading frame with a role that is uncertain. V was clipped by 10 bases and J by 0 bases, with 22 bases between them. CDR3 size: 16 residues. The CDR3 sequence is CASSRGGVGVNTEAFF. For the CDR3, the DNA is TGTGCCTCAAGCCGAGGAGGGGTGGGCGTGAACACTGAAGCTTTCTTT.

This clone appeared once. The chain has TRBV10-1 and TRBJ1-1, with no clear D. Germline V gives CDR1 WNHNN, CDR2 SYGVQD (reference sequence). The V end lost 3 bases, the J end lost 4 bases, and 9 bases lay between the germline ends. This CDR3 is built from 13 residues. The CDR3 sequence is CASSDAGFTEAFF. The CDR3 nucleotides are TGCGCCAGCAGTGATGCGGGGTTCACTGAAGCTTTCTTT.

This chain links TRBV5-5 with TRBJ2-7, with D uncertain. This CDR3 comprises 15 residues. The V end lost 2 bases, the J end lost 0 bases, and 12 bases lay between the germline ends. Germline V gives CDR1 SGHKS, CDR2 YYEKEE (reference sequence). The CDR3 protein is CASSLRGRSSYEQYF. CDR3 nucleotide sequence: TGTGCCAGCAGCTTACGCGGAAGAAGCTCCTACGAGCAGTACTTC. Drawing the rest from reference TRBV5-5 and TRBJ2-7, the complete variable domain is DAGVTQSPTHLIKTRGQQVTLRCSPISGHKSVSWYQQVLGQGPQFIFQYYEKEERGRGNFPDRFSARQFPNYSSELNVNALLLGDSALYLCASSLRGRSSYEQYFGPGTRLTVT.

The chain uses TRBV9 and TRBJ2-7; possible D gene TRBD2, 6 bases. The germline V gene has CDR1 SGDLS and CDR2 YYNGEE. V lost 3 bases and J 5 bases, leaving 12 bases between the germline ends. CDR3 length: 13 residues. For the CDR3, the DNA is TGTGCCAGCAGCGCTGGGACTGGCGACGAGCAGTACTTC. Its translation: CASSAGTGDEQYF.

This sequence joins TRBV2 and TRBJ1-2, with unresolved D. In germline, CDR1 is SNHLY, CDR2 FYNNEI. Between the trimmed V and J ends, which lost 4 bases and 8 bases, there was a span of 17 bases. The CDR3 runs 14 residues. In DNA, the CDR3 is TGTGCCAGCAGTGTGGAACCTCTGGTGGAAGGCTACACCTTC. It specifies CASSVEPLVEGYTF.

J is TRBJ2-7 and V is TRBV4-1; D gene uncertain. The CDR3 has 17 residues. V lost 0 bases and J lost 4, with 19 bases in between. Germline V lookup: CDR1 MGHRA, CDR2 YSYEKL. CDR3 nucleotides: TGCGCCAGCAGCCAAGAAGTCCCAGGTCTTCTTCCTTACGAGCAGTACTTC. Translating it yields CASSQEVPGLLPYEQYF.

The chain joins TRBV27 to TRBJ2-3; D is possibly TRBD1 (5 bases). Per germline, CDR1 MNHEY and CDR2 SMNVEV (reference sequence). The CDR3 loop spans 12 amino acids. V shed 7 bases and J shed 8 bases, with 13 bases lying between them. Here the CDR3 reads CASTSQGGTQYF. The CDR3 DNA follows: TGTGCCAGCACCTCGCAGGGTGGTACGCAGTATTTT.

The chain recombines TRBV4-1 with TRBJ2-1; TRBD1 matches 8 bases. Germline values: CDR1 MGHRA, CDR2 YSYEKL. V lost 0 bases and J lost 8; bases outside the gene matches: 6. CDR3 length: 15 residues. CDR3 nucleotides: TGCGCCAGCAGCCAAGAGAGGCAGGGGGCATATGAGCAGTTCTTC. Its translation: CASSQERQGAYEQFF.

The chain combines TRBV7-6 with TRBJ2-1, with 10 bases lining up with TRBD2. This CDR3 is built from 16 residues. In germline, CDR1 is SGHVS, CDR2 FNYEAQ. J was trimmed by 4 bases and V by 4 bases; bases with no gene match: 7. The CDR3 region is CASSYVAGGLYNEQFF. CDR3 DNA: TGTGCCAGCAGCTACGTAGCGGGGGGACTTTACAATGAGCAGTTCTTC.

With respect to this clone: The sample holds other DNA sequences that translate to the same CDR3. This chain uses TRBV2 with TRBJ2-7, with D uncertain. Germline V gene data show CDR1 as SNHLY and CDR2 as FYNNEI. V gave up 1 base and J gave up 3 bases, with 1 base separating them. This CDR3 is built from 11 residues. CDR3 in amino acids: CASSEGYEQYF. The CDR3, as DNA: TGTGCCAGCAGTGAAGGCTACGAGCAGTACTTC.

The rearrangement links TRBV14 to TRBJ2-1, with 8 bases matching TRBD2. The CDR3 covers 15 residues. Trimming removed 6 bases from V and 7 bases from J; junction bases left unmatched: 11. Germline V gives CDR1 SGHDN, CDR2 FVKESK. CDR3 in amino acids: CASSPPGGPKNEQFF. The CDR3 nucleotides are TGTGCCAGCAGTCCCCCGGGGGGGCCGAAGAATGAGCAGTTCTTC.

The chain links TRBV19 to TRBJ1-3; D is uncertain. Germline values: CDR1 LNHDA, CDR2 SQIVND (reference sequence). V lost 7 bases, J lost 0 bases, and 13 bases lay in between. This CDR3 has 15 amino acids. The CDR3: CASTDRTDSGNTIYF. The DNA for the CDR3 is TGTGCCAGTACAGACCGGACCGACTCTGGAAACACCATATATTTT.

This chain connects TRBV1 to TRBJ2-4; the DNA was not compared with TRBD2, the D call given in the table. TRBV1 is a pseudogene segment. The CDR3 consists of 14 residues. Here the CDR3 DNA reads TGCACCAGCAGCCGGGGGGAGGTGAAAAACATTCAGTACTTC. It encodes CTSSRGEVKNIQYF.

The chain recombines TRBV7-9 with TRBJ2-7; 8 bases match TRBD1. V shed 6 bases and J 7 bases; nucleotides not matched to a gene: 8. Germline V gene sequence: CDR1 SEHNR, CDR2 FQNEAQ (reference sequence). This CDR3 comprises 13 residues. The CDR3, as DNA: TGTGCCAGCAGACCCGACAGGGGATGGGAGCAGTACTTC. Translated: CASRPDRGWEQYF.

CDR3 sequence (DNA): TGTGCCTGGAGTGTGGGCGGGGGTCCCTACGAGCAGTACTTC. Translation gives CAWSVGGGPYEQYF. The chain couples TRBV30 to TRBJ2-7, with 7 bases fitting TRBD2. This CDR3 contains 14 residues. Germline trimming cut 0 bases from V and 2 bases from J; bases unmatched to any gene: 4. Germline CDR1 and CDR2: GTSNPN and SVGIG (reference sequence).

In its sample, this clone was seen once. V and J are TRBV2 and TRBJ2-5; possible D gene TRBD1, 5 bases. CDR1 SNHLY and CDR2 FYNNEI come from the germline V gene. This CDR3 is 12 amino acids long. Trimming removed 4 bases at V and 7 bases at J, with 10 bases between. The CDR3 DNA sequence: TGTGCCAGCAGTGCCCACACAGGGACCCAGTACTTC. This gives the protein CASSAHTGTQYF.

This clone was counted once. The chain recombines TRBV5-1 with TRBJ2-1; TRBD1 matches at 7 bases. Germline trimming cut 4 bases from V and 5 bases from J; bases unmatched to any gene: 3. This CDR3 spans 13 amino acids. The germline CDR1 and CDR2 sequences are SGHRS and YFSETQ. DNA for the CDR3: TGCGCCAGCAGCAGGGGGCTAAACAATGAGCAGTTCTTC. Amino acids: CASSRGLNNEQFF.

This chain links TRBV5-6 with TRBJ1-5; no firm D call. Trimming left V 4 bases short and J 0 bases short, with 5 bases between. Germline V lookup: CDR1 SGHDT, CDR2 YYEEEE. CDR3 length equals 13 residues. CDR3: CASSHGSNQPQHF. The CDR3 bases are TGTGCCAGCAGCCATGGTAGCAATCAGCCCCAGCATTTT.

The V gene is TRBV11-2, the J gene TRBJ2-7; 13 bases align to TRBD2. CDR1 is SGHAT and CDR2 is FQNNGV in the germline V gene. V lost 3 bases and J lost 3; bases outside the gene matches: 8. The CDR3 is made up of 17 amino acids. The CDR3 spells CASSFYQTSGRIYEQYF. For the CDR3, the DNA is TGTGCCAGCAGCTTTTACCAGACTAGCGGGAGGATCTACGAGCAGTACTTC.

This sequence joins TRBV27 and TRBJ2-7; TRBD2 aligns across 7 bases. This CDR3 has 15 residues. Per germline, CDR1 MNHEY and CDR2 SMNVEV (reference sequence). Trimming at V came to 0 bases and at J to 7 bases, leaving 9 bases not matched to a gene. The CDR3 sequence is CASSLSSGKVGEQYF. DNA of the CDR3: TGTGCCAGCAGTTTATCCAGCGGGAAGGTTGGGGAGCAGTACTTC.

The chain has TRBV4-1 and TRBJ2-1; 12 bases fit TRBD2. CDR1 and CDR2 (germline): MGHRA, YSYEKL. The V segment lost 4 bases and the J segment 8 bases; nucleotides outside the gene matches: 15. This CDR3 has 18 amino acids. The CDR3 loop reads CASSRRPASGGAVDEQFF. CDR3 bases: TGCGCCAGCAGCCGGAGGCCTGCTAGCGGGGGGGCAGTAGATGAGCAGTTCTTC.

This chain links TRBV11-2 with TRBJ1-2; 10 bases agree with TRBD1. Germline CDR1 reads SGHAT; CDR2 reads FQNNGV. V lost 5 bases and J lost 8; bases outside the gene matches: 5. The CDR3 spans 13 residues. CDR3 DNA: TGTGCCAGCAGCCCCGGGACAGGGGACGGCTACACCTTC. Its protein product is CASSPGTGDGYTF.

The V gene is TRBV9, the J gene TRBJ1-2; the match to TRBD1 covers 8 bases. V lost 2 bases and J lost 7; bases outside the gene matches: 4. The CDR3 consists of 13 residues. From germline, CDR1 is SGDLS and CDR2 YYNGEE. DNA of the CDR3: TGTGCCAGCAGCGTTACAGGGGGTTTTGGCTACACCTTC. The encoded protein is CASSVTGGFGYTF.

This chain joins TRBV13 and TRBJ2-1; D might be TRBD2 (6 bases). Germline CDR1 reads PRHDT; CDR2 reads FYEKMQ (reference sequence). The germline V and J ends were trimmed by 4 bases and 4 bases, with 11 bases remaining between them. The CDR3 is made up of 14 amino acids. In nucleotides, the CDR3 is TGTGCCAGCAGCTCCGGGACTGGATACAATGAGCAGTTCTTC. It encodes CASSSGTGYNEQFF. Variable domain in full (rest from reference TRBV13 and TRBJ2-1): AAGVIQSPRHLIKEKRETATLKCYPIPRHDTVYWYQQGPGQDPQFLISFYEKMQSDKGSIPDRFSAQQFSDYHSELNMSSLELGDSALYFCASSSGTGYNEQFFGPGTRLTVL.

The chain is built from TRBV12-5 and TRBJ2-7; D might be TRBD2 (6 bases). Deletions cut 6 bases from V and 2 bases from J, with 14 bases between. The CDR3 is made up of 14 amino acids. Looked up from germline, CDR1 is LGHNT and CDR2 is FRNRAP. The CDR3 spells CASGGMGGAYEQYF. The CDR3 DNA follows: TGTGCTAGTGGCGGCATGGGGGGAGCCTACGAGCAGTACTTC. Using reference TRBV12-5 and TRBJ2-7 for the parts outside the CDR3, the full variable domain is DARVTQTPRHKVTEMGQEVTMRCQPILGHNTVFWYRQTMMQGLELLAYFRNRAPLDDSGMPKDRFSAEMPDATLATLKIQPSEPRDSAVYFCASGGMGGAYEQYFGPGTRLTVT.

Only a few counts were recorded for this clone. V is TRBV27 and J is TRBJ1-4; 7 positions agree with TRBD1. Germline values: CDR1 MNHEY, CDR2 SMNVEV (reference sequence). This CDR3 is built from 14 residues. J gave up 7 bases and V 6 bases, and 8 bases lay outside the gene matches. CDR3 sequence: CASSYRDSREKLFF. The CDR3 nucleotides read TGTGCCAGCAGCTACCGGGACAGTCGTGAAAAACTGTTTTTT.

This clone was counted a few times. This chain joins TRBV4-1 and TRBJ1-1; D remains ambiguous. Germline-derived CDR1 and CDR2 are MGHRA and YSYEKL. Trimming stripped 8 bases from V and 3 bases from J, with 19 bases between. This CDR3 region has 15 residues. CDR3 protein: CASGGVPWVDTEAFF. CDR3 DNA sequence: TGCGCCAGCGGAGGTGTCCCGTGGGTGGACACTGAAGCTTTCTTT.

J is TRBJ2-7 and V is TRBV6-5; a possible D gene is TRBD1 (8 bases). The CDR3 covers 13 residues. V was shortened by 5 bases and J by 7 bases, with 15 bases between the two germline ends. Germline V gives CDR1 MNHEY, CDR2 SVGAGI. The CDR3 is CASSPTGEGEQYF. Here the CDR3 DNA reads TGTGCCAGCAGTCCGACAGGGGAGGGAGAGCAGTACTTC.